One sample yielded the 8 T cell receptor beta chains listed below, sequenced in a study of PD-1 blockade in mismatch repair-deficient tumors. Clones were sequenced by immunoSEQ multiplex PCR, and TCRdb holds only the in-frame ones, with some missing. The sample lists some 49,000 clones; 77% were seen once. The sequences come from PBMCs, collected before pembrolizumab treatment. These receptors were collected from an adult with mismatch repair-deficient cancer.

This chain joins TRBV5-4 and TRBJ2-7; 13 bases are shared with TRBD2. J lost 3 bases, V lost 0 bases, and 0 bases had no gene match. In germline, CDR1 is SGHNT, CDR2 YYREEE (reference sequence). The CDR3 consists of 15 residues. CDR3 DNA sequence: TGTGCCAGCAGCTTGGGACTAGCGGGGGGCTACGAGCAGTACTTC. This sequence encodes CASSLGLAGGYEQYF.

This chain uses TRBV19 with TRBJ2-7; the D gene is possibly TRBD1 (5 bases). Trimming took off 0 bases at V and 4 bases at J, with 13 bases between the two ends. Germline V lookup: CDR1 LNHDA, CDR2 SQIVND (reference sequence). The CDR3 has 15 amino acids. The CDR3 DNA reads TGTGCCAGTAGTATAGACAGCAGCAGGGTGTACGAGCAGTACTTC. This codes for CASSIDSSRVYEQYF.

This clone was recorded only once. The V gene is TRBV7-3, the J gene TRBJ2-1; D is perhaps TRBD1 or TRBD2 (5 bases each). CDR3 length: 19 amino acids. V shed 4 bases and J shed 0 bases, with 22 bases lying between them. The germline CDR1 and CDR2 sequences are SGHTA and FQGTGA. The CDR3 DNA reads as TGTGCCAGCAGCTCCCTGGGCATTCCTGAGGGGACCTCCTACAATGAGCAGTTCTTC. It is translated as CASSSLGIPEGTSYNEQFF.

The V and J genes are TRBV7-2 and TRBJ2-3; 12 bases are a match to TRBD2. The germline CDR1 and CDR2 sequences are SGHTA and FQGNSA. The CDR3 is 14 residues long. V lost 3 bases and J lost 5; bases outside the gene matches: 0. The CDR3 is CASSLTSGRDTQYF. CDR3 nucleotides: TGTGCCAGCAGCTTGACTAGCGGGAGAGATACGCAGTATTTT.

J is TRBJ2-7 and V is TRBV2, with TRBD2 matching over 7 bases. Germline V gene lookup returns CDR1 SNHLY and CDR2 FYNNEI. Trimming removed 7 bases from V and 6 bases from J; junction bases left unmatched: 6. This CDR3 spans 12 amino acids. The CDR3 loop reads CASTHREGEQYF. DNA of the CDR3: TGTGCCAGCACCCATAGGGAGGGCGAGCAGTACTTC.

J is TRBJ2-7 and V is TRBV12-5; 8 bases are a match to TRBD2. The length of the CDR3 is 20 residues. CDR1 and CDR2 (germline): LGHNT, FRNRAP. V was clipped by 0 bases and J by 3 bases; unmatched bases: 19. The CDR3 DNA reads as TGTGCTAGTGGTTTGGTACTCAGCACTATGGCAGCGGGAGTCCGCTACGAGCAGTACTTC. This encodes CASGLVLSTMAAGVRYEQYF.

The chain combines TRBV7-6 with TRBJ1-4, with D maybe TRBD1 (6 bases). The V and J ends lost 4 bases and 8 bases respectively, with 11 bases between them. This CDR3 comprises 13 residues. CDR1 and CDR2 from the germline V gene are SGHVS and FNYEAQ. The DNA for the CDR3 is TGTGCCAGCAGCTCAGGGGTAGGCGAAAAACTGTTTTTT. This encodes CASSSGVGEKLFF.

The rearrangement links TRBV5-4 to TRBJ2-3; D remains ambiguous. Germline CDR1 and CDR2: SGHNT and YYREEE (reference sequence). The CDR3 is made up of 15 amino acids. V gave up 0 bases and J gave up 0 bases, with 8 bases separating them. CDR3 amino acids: CASSLGPLSTDTQYF. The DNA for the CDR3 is TGTGCCAGCAGCTTGGGGCCCCTCAGCACAGATACGCAGTATTTT.